Listed here are 9 T cell receptor beta chains from one sample, sequenced in a study of human T cells and chemical hapten exposure. A single record per CDR3 protein comes from TCRdb applying MiXCR to the RACE reads. The sample yields 100,000 to 150,000 distinct CDR3 sequences, approximately 13% seen once. Time point reported: pre-sensitization, week 0. The treatment was: therapeutic diphenylcyclopropenone sensitization with weekly scalp DPC. This sample comprised whole blood, obtained in connection with sensitization to the hapten diphenylcyclopropenone (DPC). The receptor set was obtained from a woman aged 18-29 years with alopecia areata. Some clones in this sample may be carry-over from other donors' samples.

This clonotype was seen more than once but under ten times. The J gene is TRBJ1-1, the V gene TRBV9; possibly TRBD1 for D (5 bases). The CDR3 consists of 15 residues. Germline lookup yields CDR1 SGDLS and CDR2 YYNGEE. Trimming took 2 bases from V and 4 from J, leaving 15 bases between them. The CDR3 DNA reads as TGTGCCAGCAGCGTCTCCCCCAGGGTTTTCACTGAAGCTTTCTTT. Protein sequence: CASSVSPRVFTEAFF.

The rearrangement joins TRBV18 to TRBJ2-2, with TRBD1 matching 7 bases. Germline V gives CDR1 KGHSH, CDR2 LQKENI. V shed 4 bases and J 4 bases; nucleotides not matched to a gene: 6. This CDR3 has 15 residues. As DNA, the CDR3 is TGTGCCAGCTCACAACAAGAGGGGGCCACCGGGGAGCTGTTTTTT. Protein: CASSQQEGATGELFF.

This clonotype turned up a few times. The chain is built from TRBV15 and TRBJ1-2; 7 positions agree with TRBD1. V lost 0 bases, J lost 4 bases, and 11 bases stayed unmatched. The CDR3 loop spans 17 amino acids. CDR1 and CDR2 (germline): LNHNV, YYDKDF (reference sequence). The CDR3 nucleotides read TGTGCCACCAGCAGAGACGGGAAACAGGGGACAACCTATGGCTACACCTTC. Amino acid sequence: CATSRDGKQGTTYGYTF.

The V call is TRBV12-3 or TRBV12-4, the J call TRBJ2-7, with D perhaps assigned TRBD1 or TRBD2 (6 bases each). V was shortened by 4 bases and J by 3 bases, with 13 bases between the two germline ends. This CDR3 contains 14 residues. The CDR3 protein is CASSWGAISYEQYF. In DNA form, the CDR3 reads TGTGCCAGCAGTTGGGGGGCTATCAGCTACGAGCAGTACTTC.

With regard to this clonotype: The CDR3 ends on some other residue instead of the conserved phenylalanine or tryptophan, so this is likely a read error. This chain uses TRBV25-1 with TRBJ2-7; D is perhaps TRBD1 (6 bases). CDR1 is MGHDK, CDR2 SYGVNS, per germline. CDR3 size: 13 residues. Trimming left V 10 bases short and J 4 bases short, with 17 bases between. The CDR3 DNA reads as TGTGCCACATCCAGGGGCGGCTTTTACGAGCAGTACCTC. Amino acid sequence: CATSRGGFYEQYL.

The rearrangement joins TRBV29-1 to TRBJ2-7, with D unresolved. The germline gives CDR1 SQVTM, CDR2 ANQGSEA. This CDR3 has 12 residues. Trimming took 4 bases from V and 4 from J, leaving 11 bases between them. In nucleotides, the CDR3 is TGCAGCGTTGCCGAGTCCTATTACGAGCAGTACTTC. Its protein product is CSVAESYYEQYF.

This clonotype was observed a handful of times. The chain carries TRBV7-8 and TRBJ1-1, with no clear D. The CDR3 is made up of 13 amino acids. Trimming shortened V by 3 bases and J by 3 bases, and 8 bases separated the two germline ends. Germline-derived CDR1 and CDR2 are SGHVS and FQNEAQ. CDR3 amino acids: CASSFRQDTEAFF. The CDR3 bases are TGTGCCAGCAGCTTTAGGCAGGACACTGAAGCTTTCTTT.

This chain joins TRBV4-2 and TRBJ1-1; D unresolved. The V end was cut by 1 base, the J end by 1 base, with 7 bases between. Germline V gives CDR1 LGHNA, CDR2 YNFKEQ. There are 14 residues in the CDR3. Here the CDR3 reads CASSQVSQNTEAFF. Here the CDR3 DNA reads TGTGCCAGCAGCCAAGTCTCGCAGAACACTGAAGCTTTCTTT.

This clonotype showed up many times. The CDR3 region has the DNA TGTGCCAGCAGCCCGCTTGGGTACACTGAAGCTTTCTTT. Translated, it gives CASSPLGYTEAFF. V gene TRBV7-2 combines with J gene TRBJ1-1; D is unclear. Trimming removed 5 bases from V and 3 bases from J, with 10 bases in between. The CDR3 runs to 13 residues. CDR1 is SGHTA and CDR2 is FQGNSA in the germline V gene.